Below are 8 T cell receptor beta chains sequenced from a single sample in a study of cytotoxic CD8 clonotypes in ibrutinib-treated CLL (dated by TCRdb to the early 2020s). The receptor library was made with the immunoSEQ multiplex PCR assay. TCRdb stores this immuneACCESS table with in-frame sequences only. Part of the clones is absent; in the studies checked, under half of the shortfall reflects unresolved V genes, and no reason is known for the rest. The sample includes about 74,000 clones, with over 75% observed a single time. 6% to 9% of the sample is in the top ten clones. In light of the paper, this sample's time point label describes: progressive disease on ibrutinib. The source material was PBMCs, sampled at disease progression, from a patient treated with ibrutinib. The receptor source for this set is a human donor with chronic lymphocytic leukemia.

This clone was counted ten times or more. The chain carries TRBV4-1 and TRBJ2-7; TRBD2 matches 8 bases. There are 17 residues in the CDR3. V lost 3 bases, J lost 7 bases, and 17 bases stayed unmatched. From germline, CDR1 is MGHRA and CDR2 YSYEKL. The CDR3 is CASSHRVVLADCLEQYF. The CDR3 DNA follows: TGCGCCAGCAGCCATCGCGTGGTACTAGCGGACTGCCTGGAGCAGTACTTC.

This chain joins TRBV11-2 and TRBJ1-4; D possibly corresponds to TRBD1 (5 bases). The CDR3 runs 14 residues. V lost 3 bases to trimming and J lost 11 bases, with 16 bases between them. Per germline, CDR1 SGHAT and CDR2 FQNNGV. This CDR3 reads CASSFATASTKLFF. The CDR3 nucleotides read TGTGCCAGCAGCTTTGCGACAGCTAGTACTAAACTGTTTTTT.

This chain links TRBV10-3 with TRBJ1-6; D is perhaps TRBD1 (6 bases). The CDR3 covers 13 residues. The V end was cut by 6 bases, the J end by 6 bases, with 9 bases between. Germline V CDR1 and CDR2: ENHRY, SYGVKD. CDR3 amino acids: CAIRADSNSPLHF. The CDR3 nucleotides are TGTGCCATCAGGGCGGACAGTAATTCACCCCTCCACTTT.

The chain carries TRBV5-8 and TRBJ1-5; D remains ambiguous. There are 15 residues in the CDR3. The germline gives CDR1 SGHTS, CDR2 YDEGEE. V lost 0 bases and J lost 2, with 9 bases in between. CDR3 protein: CASSLAGERNQPQHF. The CDR3 coding sequence is TGTGCCAGCAGCTTGGCCGGGGAGCGCAATCAGCCCCAGCATTTT.

The chain carries TRBV6-1 and TRBJ1-3; tentatively, D is TRBD1 (5 bases). This CDR3 contains 15 residues. Trimming removed 3 bases at V and 4 bases at J, with 13 bases between. Germline CDR1 is MNHNS and CDR2 is SASEGT. The CDR3 protein is CASSEQGRVGNTIYF. CDR3 bases: TGTGCCAGCAGTGAGCAAGGCAGGGTCGGAAACACCATATATTTT.

This chain links TRBV2 with TRBJ1-3; 7 nucleotides agree with TRBD1. The CDR3 sequence is 14 residues long. The V gene end was trimmed by 4 bases and the J gene end by 7 bases; junction bases not matched to a gene: 7. In germline, CDR1 is SNHLY, CDR2 FYNNEI. As DNA, the CDR3 is TGTGCCAGCAGTGCGTACAGGGGTAGCAACACCATATATTTT. Translating gives CASSAYRGSNTIYF.

J is TRBJ2-3 and V is TRBV11-2; D remains unclear. Germline V gene lookup returns CDR1 SGHAT and CDR2 FQNNGV. With 3 bases removed from V and 1 base from J, the gap between germline ends came to 11 bases. This CDR3 spans 15 amino acids. The CDR3 region is CASSLPLAGTDTQYF. Here the CDR3 DNA reads TGTGCCAGCAGCTTGCCCTTGGCTGGCACAGATACGCAGTATTTT.

This chain links TRBV5-1 with TRBJ2-1, with D tentatively TRBD1 (6 bases). Germline V gene lookup returns CDR1 SGHRS and CDR2 YFSETQ. The CDR3 has 15 residues. Deletions cut 4 bases from V and 6 bases from J, with 17 bases between. The CDR3 nucleotides are TGCGCCAGCAGCCTCGGGACAATTCCCGGCAATGAGCAGTTCTTC. This codes for CASSLGTIPGNEQFF.